These T cell receptor beta chains were read from a single sample in a study of PD-1 blockade in classical Hodgkin lymphoma. This table comes from immunoSEQ multiplex PCR, and its TCRdb copy is limited to in-frame clones, with some not included. Of tens of thousands of clones in the sample, roughly nine tenths were seen once. This sample comprised peripheral blood mononuclear cells (PBMCs), obtained before the fourth cycle of nivolumab. Receptor source: a human donor with classical Hodgkin lymphoma. Both conserved end residues are part of each CDR3. The D gene is left open where the match is weak. Not every row has a clone size; where given, it reads once, few, many or a size class.

>TRBV27|TRBD1|TRBJ1-3|NA
CASSSEQGAPGNTIYF
TGTGCCAGCAGTTCAGAACAGGGGGCGCCTGGAAACACCATATATTTT
>TRBV18|NA|TRBJ2-2|NA
CASSPFTEKTGELFF
TGTGCCAGCTCACCTTTCACTGAGAAAACCGGGGAGCTGTTTTTT
>TRBV6-4|TRBD2|TRBJ2-1|NA
CASSPTSGGADEQFF
TGTGCCAGCAGTCCTACTAGCGGGGGGGCTGATGAGCAGTTCTTC
>TRBV6-1|NA|TRBJ1-4|NA
CASSEGLNNEKLFF
TGTGCCAGCAGTGAGGGGCTTAATAATGAAAAACTGTTTTTT
>TRBV10-3|NA|TRBJ1-4|NA
CAISERGQPEGKLFF
TGTGCCATCAGTGAGCGGGGGCAACCAGAGGGAAAACTGTTTTTT
>TRBV5-1|TRBD2|TRBJ2-3|NA
CASSPLAGDTDTQYF
TGCGCCAGCAGCCCCTTAGCGGGGGACACAGATACGCAGTATTTT
>TRBV7-9|NA|TRBJ2-1|few
CASSFSWVEQFF
TGTGCCAGCAGCTTTTCCTGGGTGGAGCAGTTCTTC
>TRBV7-9|TRBD2|TRBJ2-1|NA
CASRGLAGTYNEQFF
TGTGCCAGCAGGGGCCTAGCGGGTACCTACAATGAGCAGTTCTTC
>TRBV7-6|TRBD2|TRBJ2-1|NA
CASSLILAGDEQFF
TGTGCCAGCAGCTTAATCCTAGCGGGGGATGAGCAGTTCTTC
>TRBV7-9|NA|TRBJ2-7|NA
CASSATQGFGSYEQYF
TGTGCCAGCAGCGCAACACAGGGTTTCGGATCCTACGAGCAGTACTTC
>TRBV19|NA|TRBJ1-2|NA
CASSIAGNQGSGYTF
TGTGCCAGTAGTATCGCAGGGAATCAGGGGAGCGGCTACACCTTC
>TRBV6-6|NA|TRBJ1-2|NA
CASSYSPEIVYGYTF
TGTGCCAGCAGTTACTCTCCAGAAATAGTCTATGGCTACACCTTC
>TRBV29-1|NA|TRBJ2-7|NA
CSVGDGTYEQYF
TGCAGCGTTGGTGACGGGACCTACGAGCAGTACTTC
>TRBV9|NA|TRBJ2-5|NA
CASSYRGTQETQYF
TGTGCCAGCAGCTACCGGGGGACCCAAGAGACCCAGTACTTC
>TRBV27|NA|TRBJ1-2|NA
CASSSRDNPYGYTF
TGTGCCAGCAGTTCCAGGGACAATCCCTATGGCTACACCTTC
>TRBV5-4|TRBD1|TRBJ2-3|NA
CASSLIPAGGNTDTQYF
TGTGCCAGCAGCTTAATCCCGGCAGGGGGCAACACAGATACGCAGTATTTT
>TRBV6-5|NA|TRBJ1-1|NA
CASSYSTNTEAFF
TGTGCCAGCAGTTACTCGACTAACACTGAAGCTTTCTTT
>TRBV5-1|NA|TRBJ2-5|once
CASSDGGGGETQYF
TGCGCCAGCAGCGACGGTGGGGGTGGAGAGACCCAGTACTTC
>TRBV5-4|TRBD1|TRBJ2-1|NA
CASSFTTGGRNEQFF
TGTGCCAGCAGCTTTACGACAGGGGGTAGGAATGAGCAGTTCTTC
>TRBV29-1|TRBD2|TRBJ2-2|NA
CSVRGLAGPSGELFF
TGCAGCGTTAGGGGACTAGCGGGACCCTCCGGGGAGCTGTTTTTT
>TRBV6-1|NA|TRBJ1-5|NA
CAASTDNQPQHF
TGTGCAGCTAGCACTGATAATCAGCCCCAGCATTTT
>TRBV2|NA|TRBJ2-7|NA
CASRLDRPYEQYF
TGTGCCAGCAGACTCGACAGGCCCTACGAGCAGTACTTC
>TRBV7-2|TRBD1|TRBJ1-5|once
CASSLALDRGGQPQHF
TGTGCCAGCAGCTTAGCGTTGGACAGGGGCGGTCAGCCCCAGCATTTT
>TRBV27|TRBD2|TRBJ2-5|once
CASRTSGGRETQYF
TGTGCCAGCAGAACCAGCGGGGGCAGGGAGACCCAGTACTTC
>TRBV29-1|TRBD2|TRBJ2-3|NA
CSVQLAGGPDTQYF
TGCAGCGTCCAACTAGCGGGGGGACCAGATACGCAGTATTTT
>TRBV6-1|NA|TRBJ1-3|once
CASSRDTSGNTIYF
TGTGCCAGCAGCCGGGACACCTCTGGAAACACCATATATTTT
>TRBV30|NA|TRBJ2-2|NA
CAWRLVGPGELFF
TGTGCCTGGCGACTAGTTGGCCCCGGGGAGCTGTTTTTT
>TRBV7-6|NA|TRBJ1-2|NA
CASSLGRGGASYGYTF
TGTGCCAGCAGCTTAGGCCGGGGGGGGGCGTCGTATGGCTACACCTTC
>TRBV7-9|NA|TRBJ1-2|NA
CASSRTEPSGYTF
TGTGCCAGCAGCCGGACAGAGCCCTCTGGCTACACCTTC
>TRBV6-1|NA|TRBJ1-1|once
CASRPQESNTEAFF
TGTGCCAGCAGGCCACAGGAGTCAAACACTGAAGCTTTCTTT
>TRBV30|NA|TRBJ2-3|NA
CAWSAGGATDTQYF
TGTGCCTGGAGCGCTGGCGGGGCTACAGATACGCAGTATTTT
>TRBV30|TRBD1|TRBJ1-4|NA
CAWFPRGQGFGLNEKLFF
TGTGCCTGGTTTCCACGGGGACAGGGATTTGGACTTAATGAAAAACTGTTTTTT
>TRBV15|NA|TRBJ2-5|NA
CATSRSTWGKGQETQYF
TGTGCCACCAGCAGATCGACTTGGGGTAAGGGACAAGAGACCCAGTACTTC
>TRBV27|NA|TRBJ1-6|NA
CASSRDKWLGKSPLHF
TGTGCCAGCAGCCGGGACAAATGGCTGGGGAAATCACCCCTCCACTTT
>TRBV2|TRBD2|TRBJ2-5|NA
CASSGGGGPGETQYF
TGTGCCAGCAGTGGGGGCGGGGGGCCTGGTGAGACCCAGTACTTC
>TRBV5-1|NA|TRBJ2-3|NA
CASSLAPLSTDTQYF
TGCGCCAGCAGCTTGGCCCCTCTTAGCACAGATACGCAGTATTTT
>TRBV2|TRBD2|TRBJ2-5|NA
CASSEERTSGGHQETQYF
TGTGCCAGCAGTGAAGAGCGGACTAGCGGGGGACACCAAGAGACCCAGTACTTC
>TRBV4-1|TRBD1|TRBJ2-3|NA
CATRDRGKTDTQYF
TGCGCCACCAGGGACAGGGGAAAGACAGATACGCAGTATTTT
>TRBV18|NA|TRBJ1-1|NA
CASSPGKGGNTEAFF
TGTGCCAGCTCACCGGGAAAGGGGGGGAACACTGAAGCTTTCTTT
>TRBV7-6|NA|TRBJ2-7|NA
CASSLGSGFKQYF
TGTGCCAGCAGCTTAGGAAGCGGGTTCAAGCAGTACTTC
>TRBV9|NA|TRBJ2-3|NA
CASSGSPGGSTDTQYF
TGTGCCAGCAGCGGGTCCCCAGGAGGGTCCACAGATACGCAGTATTTT
>TRBV29-1|NA|TRBJ1-2|NA
CSVVEGIFGYTF
TGCAGCGTTGTAGAGGGAATATTTGGCTACACCTTC
>TRBV7-8|NA|TRBJ1-3|NA
CASSPLPGSLGNTIYF
TGTGCCAGCAGCCCCTTGCCCGGCTCCCTCGGAAACACCATATATTTT
>TRBV13|NA|TRBJ2-3|NA
CASSLRGLGAEDTQYF
TGTGCCAGCAGCTTAAGAGGACTTGGGGCTGAAGATACGCAGTATTTT
>TRBV6-1|NA|TRBJ2-1|NA
CASSEASTNEQFF
TGTGCCAGCAGTGAAGCATCTACGAATGAGCAGTTCTTC
>TRBV6-1|NA|TRBJ1-3|NA
CASSVSTDYSGNTIYF
TGTGCCAGCAGTGTCTCGACAGATTACTCTGGAAACACCATATATTTT
>TRBV19|NA|TRBJ1-2|NA
CASRVAGDYGYTF
TGTGCCAGTCGGGTGGCGGGGGACTATGGCTACACCTTC
>TRBV6-5|NA|TRBJ1-5|NA
CASREGSYQPQHF
TGTGCCAGCAGGGAGGGTTCCTATCAGCCCCAGCATTTT
>TRBV19|TRBD2|TRBJ2-1|NA
CASSMRAGGTHFSYNEQFF
TGTGCCAGTAGTATGAGGGCGGGGGGGACCCATTTCTCCTACAATGAGCAGTTCTTC